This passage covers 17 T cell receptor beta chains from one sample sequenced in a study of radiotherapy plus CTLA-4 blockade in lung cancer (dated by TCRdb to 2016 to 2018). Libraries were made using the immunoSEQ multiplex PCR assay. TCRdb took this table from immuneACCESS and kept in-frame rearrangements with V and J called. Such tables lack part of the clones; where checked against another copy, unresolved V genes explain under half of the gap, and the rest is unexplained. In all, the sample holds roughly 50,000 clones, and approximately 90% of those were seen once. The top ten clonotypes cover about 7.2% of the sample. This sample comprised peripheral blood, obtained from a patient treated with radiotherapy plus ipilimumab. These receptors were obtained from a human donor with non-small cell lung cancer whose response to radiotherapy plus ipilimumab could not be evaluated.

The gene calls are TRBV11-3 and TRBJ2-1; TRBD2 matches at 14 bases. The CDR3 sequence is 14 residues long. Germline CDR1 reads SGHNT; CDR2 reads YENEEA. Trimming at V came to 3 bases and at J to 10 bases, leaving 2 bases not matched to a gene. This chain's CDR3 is CASSLGLAGAEQFF. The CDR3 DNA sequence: TGTGCCAGCAGCTTGGGACTAGCGGGGGCGGAGCAGTTCTTC.

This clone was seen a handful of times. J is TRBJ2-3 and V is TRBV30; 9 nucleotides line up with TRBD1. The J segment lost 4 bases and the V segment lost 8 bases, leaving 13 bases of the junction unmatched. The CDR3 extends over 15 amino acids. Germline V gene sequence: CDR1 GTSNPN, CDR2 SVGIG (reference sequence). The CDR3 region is CARGPGQGPSDTQYF. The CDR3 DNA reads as TGTGCCCGCGGCCCGGGACAGGGACCTTCAGATACGCAGTATTTT.

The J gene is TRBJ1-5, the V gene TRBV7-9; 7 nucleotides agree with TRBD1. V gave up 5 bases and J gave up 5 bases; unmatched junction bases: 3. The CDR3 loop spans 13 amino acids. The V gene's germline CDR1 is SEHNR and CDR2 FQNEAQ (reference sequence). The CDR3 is CASSPGGDQPQHF. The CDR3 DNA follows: TGTGCCAGCAGCCCAGGGGGAGATCAGCCCCAGCATTTT. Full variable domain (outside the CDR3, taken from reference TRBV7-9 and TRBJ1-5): DTGVSQNPRHKITKRGQNVTFRCDPISEHNRLYWYRQTLGQGPEFLTYFQNEAQLEKSRLLSDRFSAERPKGSFSTLEIQRTEQGDSAMYLCASSPGGDQPQHFGDGTRLSIL.

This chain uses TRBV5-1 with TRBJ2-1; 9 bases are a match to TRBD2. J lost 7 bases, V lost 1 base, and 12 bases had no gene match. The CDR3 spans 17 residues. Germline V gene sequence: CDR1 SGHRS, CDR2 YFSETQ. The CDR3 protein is CASSLRSRTSGLNEQFF. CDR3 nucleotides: TGCGCCAGCAGCTTGCGGTCTAGAACTAGCGGGCTTAATGAGCAGTTCTTC.

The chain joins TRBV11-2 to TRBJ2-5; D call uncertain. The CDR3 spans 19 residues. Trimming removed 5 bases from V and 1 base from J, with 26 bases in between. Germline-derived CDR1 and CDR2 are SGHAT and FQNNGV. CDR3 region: CASSPKFSLRPSSQETQYF. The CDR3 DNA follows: TGTGCCAGCAGCCCGAAATTCTCCCTCAGGCCCTCAAGCCAAGAGACCCAGTACTTC.

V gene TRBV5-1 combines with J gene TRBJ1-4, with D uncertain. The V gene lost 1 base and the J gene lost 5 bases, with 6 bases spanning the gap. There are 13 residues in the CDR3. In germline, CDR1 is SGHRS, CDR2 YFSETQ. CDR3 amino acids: CASSLMRNEKLFF. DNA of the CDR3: TGCGCCAGCAGCTTGATGCGGAATGAAAAACTGTTTTTT.

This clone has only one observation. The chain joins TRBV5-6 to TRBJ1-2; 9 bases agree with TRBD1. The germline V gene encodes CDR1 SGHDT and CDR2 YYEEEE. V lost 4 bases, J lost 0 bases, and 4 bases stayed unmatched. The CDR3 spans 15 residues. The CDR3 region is CASSRDRAPNYGYTF. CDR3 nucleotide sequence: TGTGCCAGCAGCCGGGACAGGGCCCCTAACTATGGCTACACCTTC.

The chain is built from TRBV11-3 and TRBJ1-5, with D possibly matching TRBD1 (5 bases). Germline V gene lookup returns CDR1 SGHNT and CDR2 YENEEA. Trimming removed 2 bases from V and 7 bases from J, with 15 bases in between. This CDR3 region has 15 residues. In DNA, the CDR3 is TGTGCCAGCAGCTTACGGCCAGGGTGGTCACAGCCCCAGCATTTT. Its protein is CASSLRPGWSQPQHF. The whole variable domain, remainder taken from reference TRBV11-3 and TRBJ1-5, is EAGVVQSPRYKIIEKKQPVAFWCNPISGHNTLYWYLQNLGQGPELLIRYENEEAVDDSQLPKDRFSAERLKGVDSTLKIQPAELGDSAVYLCASSLRPGWSQPQHFGDGTRLSIL.

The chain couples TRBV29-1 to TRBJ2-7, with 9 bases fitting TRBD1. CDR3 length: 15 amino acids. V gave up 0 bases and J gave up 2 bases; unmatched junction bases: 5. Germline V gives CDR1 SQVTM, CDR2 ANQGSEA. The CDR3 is CSVEERDRAPYEQYF. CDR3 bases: TGCAGCGTTGAAGAACGGGACAGGGCCCCCTACGAGCAGTACTTC.

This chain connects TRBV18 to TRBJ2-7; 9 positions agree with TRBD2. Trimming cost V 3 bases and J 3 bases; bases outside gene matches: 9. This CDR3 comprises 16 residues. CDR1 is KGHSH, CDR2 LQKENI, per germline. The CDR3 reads CASSPYSGRENYEQYF. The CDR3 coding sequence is TGTGCCAGCTCACCTTATAGCGGGAGAGAGAACTACGAGCAGTACTTC. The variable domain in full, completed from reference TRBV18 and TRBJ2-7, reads NAGVMQNPRHLVRRRGQEARLRCSPMKGHSHVYWYRQLPEEGLKFMVYLQKENIIDESGMPKERFSAEFPKEGPSILRIQQVVRGDSAAYFCASSPYSGRENYEQYFGPGTRLTVT.

The CDR3: CSVRASGSYEQYF. The CDR3 nucleotides are TGCAGCGTTCGGGCTAGCGGGAGTTACGAGCAGTACTTC. The chain employs TRBV29-1 and TRBJ2-7; 10 bases fit TRBD2. V shed 5 bases and J 4 bases; nucleotides not matched to a gene: 5. This CDR3 contains 13 residues. Germline CDR1 and CDR2: SQVTM and ANQGSEA.

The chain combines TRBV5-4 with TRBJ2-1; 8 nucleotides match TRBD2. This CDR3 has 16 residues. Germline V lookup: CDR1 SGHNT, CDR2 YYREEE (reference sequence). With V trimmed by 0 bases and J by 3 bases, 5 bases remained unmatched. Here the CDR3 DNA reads TGTGCCAGCAGCTTGGTGCTAGCGGGTTACTACAATGAGCAGTTCTTC. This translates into CASSLVLAGYYNEQFF.

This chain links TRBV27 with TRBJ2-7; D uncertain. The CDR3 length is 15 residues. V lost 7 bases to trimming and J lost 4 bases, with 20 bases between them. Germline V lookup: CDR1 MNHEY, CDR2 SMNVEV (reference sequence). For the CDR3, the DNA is TGTGCCAGCACGTTCTTCAGTGGGCTACTGTACGAGCAGTACTTC. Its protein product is CASTFFSGLLYEQYF.

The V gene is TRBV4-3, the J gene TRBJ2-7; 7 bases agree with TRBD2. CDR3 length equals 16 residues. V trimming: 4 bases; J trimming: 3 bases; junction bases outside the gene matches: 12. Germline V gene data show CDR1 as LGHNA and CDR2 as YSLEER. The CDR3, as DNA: TGCGCCAGCAGCCGAACGCTAGCGGCCAACCTCTACGAGCAGTACTTC. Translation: CASSRTLAANLYEQYF.

The CDR3 reads CATSRGMDRGYGYTF. In DNA, the CDR3 is TGTGCCACCAGCAGGGGGATGGACAGGGGCTATGGCTACACCTTC. The rearrangement uses TRBV15 and TRBJ1-2, with 9 bases aligning to TRBD1. The CDR3 has 15 amino acids. Germline values: CDR1 LNHNV, CDR2 YYDKDF (reference sequence). V dropped 3 bases and J dropped 4; count of bases not matched to a gene: 6.

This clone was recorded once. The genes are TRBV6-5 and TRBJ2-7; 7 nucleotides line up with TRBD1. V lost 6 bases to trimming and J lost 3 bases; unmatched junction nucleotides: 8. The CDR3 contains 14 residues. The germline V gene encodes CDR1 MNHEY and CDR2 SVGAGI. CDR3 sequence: CASSSPGQYYEQYF. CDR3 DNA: TGTGCCAGCAGCTCCCCGGGACAGTACTACGAGCAGTACTTC.

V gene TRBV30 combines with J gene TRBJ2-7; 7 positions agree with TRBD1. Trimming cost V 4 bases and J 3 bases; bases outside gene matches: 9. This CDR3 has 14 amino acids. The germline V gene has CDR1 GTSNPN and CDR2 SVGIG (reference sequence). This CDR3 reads CAWKGGGQFYEQYF. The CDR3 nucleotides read TGTGCCTGGAAGGGTGGGGGACAGTTCTACGAGCAGTACTTC.